This T cell receptor beta chain derives from a study of early T cells in non-severe SARS-CoV-2 infection. This clonotype was detected many times. The germline gives CDR1 SGHNT, CDR2 YYREEE (reference sequence). This CDR3 has 15 amino acids. Trimming removed 0 bases from V and 0 bases from J; junction bases left unmatched: 1. One entry per CDR3 protein results from TCRdb running MiXCR on the 5' RACE reads. The table has tens of thousands of distinct CDR3 sequences, approximately 5.1% seen once. The material was whole blood, obtained at baseline. The sequence came from an adult who was a healthcare worker with PCR-confirmed SARS-CoV-2 infection or an uninfected control (not recorded which). This chain links TRBV5-4 with TRBJ2-7, with 9 bases aligning to TRBD1. As DNA, the CDR3 is TGTGCCAGCAGCTTGGGGACAGGGGTCTCCTACGAGCAGTACTTC. Translation gives CASSLGTGVSYEQYF.